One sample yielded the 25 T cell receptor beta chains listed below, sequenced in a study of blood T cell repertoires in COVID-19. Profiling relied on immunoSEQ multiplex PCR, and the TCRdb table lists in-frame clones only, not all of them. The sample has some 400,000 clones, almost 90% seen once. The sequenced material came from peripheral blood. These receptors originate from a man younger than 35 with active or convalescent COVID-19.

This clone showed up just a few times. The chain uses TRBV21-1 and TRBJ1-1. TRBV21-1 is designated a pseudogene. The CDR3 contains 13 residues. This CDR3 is CASRGNRAGVAFF. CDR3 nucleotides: TGTGCCAGCCGAGGGAACAGGGCGGGGGTAGCTTTCTTT.

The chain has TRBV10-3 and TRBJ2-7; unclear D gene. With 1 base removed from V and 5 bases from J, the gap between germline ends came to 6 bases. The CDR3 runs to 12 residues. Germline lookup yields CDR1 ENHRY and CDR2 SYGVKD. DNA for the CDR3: TGTGCCATCAGTGAGTTCACAGACGAGCAGTACTTC. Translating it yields CAISEFTDEQYF.

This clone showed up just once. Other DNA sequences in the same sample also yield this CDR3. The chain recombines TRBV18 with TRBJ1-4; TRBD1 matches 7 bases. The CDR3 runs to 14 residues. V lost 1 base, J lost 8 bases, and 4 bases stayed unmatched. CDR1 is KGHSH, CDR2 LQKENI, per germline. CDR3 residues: CASSPQGAREKLFF. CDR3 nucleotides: TGTGCCAGCTCACCACAGGGGGCGCGAGAAAAACTGTTTTTT.

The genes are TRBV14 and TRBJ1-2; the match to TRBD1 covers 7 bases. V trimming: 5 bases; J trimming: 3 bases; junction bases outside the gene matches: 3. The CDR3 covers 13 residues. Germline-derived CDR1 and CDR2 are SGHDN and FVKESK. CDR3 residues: CASSVDRDYGYTF. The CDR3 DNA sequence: TGTGCCAGCAGCGTTGACAGGGACTATGGCTACACCTTC.

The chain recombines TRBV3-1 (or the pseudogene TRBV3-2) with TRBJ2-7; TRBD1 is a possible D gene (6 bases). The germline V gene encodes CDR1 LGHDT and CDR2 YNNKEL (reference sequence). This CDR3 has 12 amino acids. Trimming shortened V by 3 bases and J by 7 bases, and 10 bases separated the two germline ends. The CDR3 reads CASSQGAHEQYF. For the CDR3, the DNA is TGTGCCAGCAGCCAGGGGGCGCATGAGCAGTACTTC.

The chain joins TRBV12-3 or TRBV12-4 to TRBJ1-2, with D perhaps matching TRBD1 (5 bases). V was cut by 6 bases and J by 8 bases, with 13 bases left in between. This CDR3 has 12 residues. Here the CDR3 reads CASRPGGGGYTF. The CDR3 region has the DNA TGTGCCAGCAGGCCCGGGGGTGGAGGCTACACCTTC.

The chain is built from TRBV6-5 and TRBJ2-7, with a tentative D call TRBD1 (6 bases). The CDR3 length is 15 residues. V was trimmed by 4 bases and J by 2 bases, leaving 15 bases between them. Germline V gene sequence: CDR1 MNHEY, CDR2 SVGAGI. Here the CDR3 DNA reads TGTGCCAGCAGTTCCTCACAGGGTGCCGCCTACGAGCAGTACTTC. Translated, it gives CASSSSQGAAYEQYF.

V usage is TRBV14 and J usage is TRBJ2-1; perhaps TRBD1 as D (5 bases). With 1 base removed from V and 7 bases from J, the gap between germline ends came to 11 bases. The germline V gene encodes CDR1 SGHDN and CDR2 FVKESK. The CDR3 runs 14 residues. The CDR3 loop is CASSQVAGRNEQFF. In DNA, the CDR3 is TGTGCCAGCAGCCAAGTTGCAGGGCGTAATGAGCAGTTCTTC.

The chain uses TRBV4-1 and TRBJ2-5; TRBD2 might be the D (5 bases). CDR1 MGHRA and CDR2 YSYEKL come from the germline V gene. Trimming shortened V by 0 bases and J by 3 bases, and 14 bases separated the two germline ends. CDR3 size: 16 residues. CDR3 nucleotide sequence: TGCGCCAGCAGCCAAGATAGGGTGGTGGGAGAAGAGACCCAGTACTTC. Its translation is CASSQDRVVGEETQYF.

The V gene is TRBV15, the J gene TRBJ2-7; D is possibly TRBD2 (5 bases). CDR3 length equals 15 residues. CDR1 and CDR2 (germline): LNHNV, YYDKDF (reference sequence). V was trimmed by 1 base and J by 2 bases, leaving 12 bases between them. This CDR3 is CATSRVETGAYEQYF. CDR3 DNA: TGTGCCACCAGCAGAGTTGAAACCGGGGCCTACGAGCAGTACTTC.

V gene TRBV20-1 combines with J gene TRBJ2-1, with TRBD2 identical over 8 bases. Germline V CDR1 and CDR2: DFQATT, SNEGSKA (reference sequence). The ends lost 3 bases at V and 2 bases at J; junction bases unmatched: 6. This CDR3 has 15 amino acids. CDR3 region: CSASILAGAYNEQFF. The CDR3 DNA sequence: TGCAGTGCTAGTATTCTAGCGGGTGCCTACAATGAGCAGTTCTTC.

The CDR3, as DNA: TGTGCCAGCAGTTACAGGGACAACTCTGGAAACACCATATATTTT. It codes for CASSYRDNSGNTIYF. The chain links TRBV6-2 or TRBV6-3 to TRBJ1-3, with D maybe TRBD1 (6 bases). Trimming took off 2 bases at V and 0 bases at J, with 8 bases between the two ends. CDR3 length: 15 amino acids. Per the germline V gene, CDR1 is MNHEY and CDR2 is SVGEGT.

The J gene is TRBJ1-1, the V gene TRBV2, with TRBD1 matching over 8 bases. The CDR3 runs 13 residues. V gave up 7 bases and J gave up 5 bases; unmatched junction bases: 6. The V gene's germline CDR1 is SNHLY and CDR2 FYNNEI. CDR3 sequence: CASKGQAGTEAFF. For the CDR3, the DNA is TGTGCCAGCAAGGGACAGGCGGGGACTGAAGCTTTCTTT.

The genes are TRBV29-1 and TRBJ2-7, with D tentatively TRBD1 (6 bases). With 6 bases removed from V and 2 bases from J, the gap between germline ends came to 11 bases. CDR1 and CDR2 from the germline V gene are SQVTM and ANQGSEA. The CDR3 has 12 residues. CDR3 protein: CSVMTGPYEQYF. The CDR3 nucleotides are TGCAGCGTCATGACAGGACCCTACGAGCAGTACTTC.

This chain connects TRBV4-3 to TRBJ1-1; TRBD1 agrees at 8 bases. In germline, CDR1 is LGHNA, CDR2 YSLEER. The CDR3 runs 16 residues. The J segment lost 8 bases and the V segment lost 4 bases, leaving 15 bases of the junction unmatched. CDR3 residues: CASSLYRTGPYSEAFF. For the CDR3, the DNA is TGCGCCAGCAGCCTCTACCGGACAGGGCCTTACTCCGAAGCTTTCTTT.

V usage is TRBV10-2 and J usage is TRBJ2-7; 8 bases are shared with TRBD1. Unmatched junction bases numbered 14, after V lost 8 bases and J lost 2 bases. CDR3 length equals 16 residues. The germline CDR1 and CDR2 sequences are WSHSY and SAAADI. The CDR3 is CASRSLPTGVTYEQYF. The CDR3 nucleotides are TGCGCCAGCCGAAGCCTACCGACAGGGGTAACCTACGAGCAGTACTTC.

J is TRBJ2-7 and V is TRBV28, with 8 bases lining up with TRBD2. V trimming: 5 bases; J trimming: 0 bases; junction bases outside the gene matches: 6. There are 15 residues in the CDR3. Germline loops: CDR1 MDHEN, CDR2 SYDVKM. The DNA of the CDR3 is TGTGCCAGCAGTCGCGGGGGGTCCCCCTCCTACGAGCAGTACTTC. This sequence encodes CASSRGGSPSYEQYF.

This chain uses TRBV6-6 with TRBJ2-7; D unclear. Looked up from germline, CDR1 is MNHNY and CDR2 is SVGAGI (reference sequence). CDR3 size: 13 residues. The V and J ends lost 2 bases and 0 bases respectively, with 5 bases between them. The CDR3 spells CASSYRSSYEQYF. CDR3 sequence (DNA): TGTGCCAGCAGTTACAGGAGCTCCTACGAGCAGTACTTC.

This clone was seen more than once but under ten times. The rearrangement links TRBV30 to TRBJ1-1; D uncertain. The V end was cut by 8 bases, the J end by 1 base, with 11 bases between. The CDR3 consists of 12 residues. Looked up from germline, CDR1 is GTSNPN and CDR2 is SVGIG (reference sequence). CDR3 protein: CAGNRGNTEAFF. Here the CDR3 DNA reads TGTGCCGGAAATCGGGGGAACACTGAAGCTTTCTTT.

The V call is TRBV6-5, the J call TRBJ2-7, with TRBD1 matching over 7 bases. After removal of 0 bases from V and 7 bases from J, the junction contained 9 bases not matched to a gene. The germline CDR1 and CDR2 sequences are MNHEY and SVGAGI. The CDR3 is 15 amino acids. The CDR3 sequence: CASSYSRGQGLEQYF. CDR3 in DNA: TGTGCCAGCAGTTACTCGAGGGGGCAGGGTTTAGAGCAGTACTTC.

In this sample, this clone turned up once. This CDR3 is CATSSDSGVNEKLFF. In DNA, the CDR3 is TGTGCCACCAGCAGTGATTCAGGGGTTAATGAAAAACTGTTTTTT. The chain recombines TRBV15 with TRBJ1-4, with a weak D call TRBD1 (6 bases). Between the trimmed V and J ends, which lost 3 bases and 4 bases, there was a span of 12 bases. CDR1 and CDR2 from the germline V gene are LNHNV and YYDKDF (reference sequence). This CDR3 contains 15 residues. Based on the CDR3 plus reference TRBV15 and TRBJ1-4, the full variable domain is DAMVIQNPRYQVTQFGKPVTLSCSQTLNHNVMYWYQQKSSQAPKLLFHYYDKDFNNEADTPDNFQSRRPNTSFCFLDIRSPGLGDTAMYLCATSSDSGVNEKLFFGSGTQLSVL.

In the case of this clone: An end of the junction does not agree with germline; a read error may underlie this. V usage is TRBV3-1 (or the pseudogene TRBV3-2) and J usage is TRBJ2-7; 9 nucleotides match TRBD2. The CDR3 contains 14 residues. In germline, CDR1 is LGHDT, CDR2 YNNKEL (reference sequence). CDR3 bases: TGTGCCAGCAGCTTGGGTAGCGGGAGCGTTTTCACAAACTTC. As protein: CASSLGSGSVFTNF.

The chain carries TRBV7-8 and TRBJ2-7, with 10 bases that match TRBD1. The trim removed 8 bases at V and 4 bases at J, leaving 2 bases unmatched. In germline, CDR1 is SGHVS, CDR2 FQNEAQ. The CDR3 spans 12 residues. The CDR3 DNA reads TGTGCCAGCGGGGACAGGGGATACGAGCAGTACTTC. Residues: CASGDRGYEQYF.

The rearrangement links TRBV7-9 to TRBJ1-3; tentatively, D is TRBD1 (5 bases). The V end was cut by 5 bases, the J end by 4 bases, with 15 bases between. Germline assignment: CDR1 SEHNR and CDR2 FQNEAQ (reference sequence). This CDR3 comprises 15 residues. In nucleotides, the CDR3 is TGTGCCAGCAGCCCTCGTAGGACACTAGGAAACACCATATATTTT. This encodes CASSPRRTLGNTIYF.

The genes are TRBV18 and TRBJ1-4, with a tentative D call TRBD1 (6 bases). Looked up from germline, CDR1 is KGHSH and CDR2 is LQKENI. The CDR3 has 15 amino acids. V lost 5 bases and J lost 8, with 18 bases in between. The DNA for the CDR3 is TGTGCCAGCTCATCAACAGGGCAGGGTGGGGAAAAACTGTTTTTT. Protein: CASSSTGQGGEKLFF.